This TCR beta chain was captured by sequencing in a study of CD8 T cells in Susac syndrome. cDNA came from approximately 0.5 to 1 ug RNA primed by random hexamers. An immunoSEQ multiplex PCR generated amplified TCR beta CDR3 products spanning 54 Vbeta and 13 Jbeta. TCRdb ran MiXCR on the immunoSEQ multiplex PCR reads and lists one entry per CDR3 protein. The sample has approximately 160,000 distinct CDR3 sequences, approximately 95% seen once; the top ten hold almost 0.095%. Sequencing of TCR beta was undertaken in CD8+ and CD4+ T cells derived from blood. Those who served as multiple sclerosis controls were treatment-naive patients with stable or active relapsing-remitting disease. Negative isolation yielded the CD8+ and CD4+ T cells, while FACS enriched the TEMRA cells. This clonotype was sampled from a human donor with multiple sclerosis. Sequenced sample: CD4+ T cells from PBMCs.

In DNA, the CDR3 is TGTGCCTGGCGACAGGGGCCGACCAAAGAGTATAATTCACCCCTCCACTTT. It codes for CAWRQGPTKEYNSPLHF. The J gene is TRBJ1-6, the V gene TRBV30, with TRBD1 matching over 8 bases. The CDR3 is 17 amino acids. V dropped 5 bases and J dropped 4; count of bases not matched to a gene: 13. In germline, CDR1 is GTSNPN, CDR2 SVGIG (reference sequence). Complete variable domain (other parts from reference TRBV30 and TRBJ1-6): SQTIHQWPATLVQPVGSPLSLECTVEGTSNPNLYWYRQAAGRGLQLLFYSVGIGQISSEVPQNLSASRPQDRQFILSSKKLLLSDSGFYLCAWRQGPTKEYNSPLHFGNGTRLTVT.